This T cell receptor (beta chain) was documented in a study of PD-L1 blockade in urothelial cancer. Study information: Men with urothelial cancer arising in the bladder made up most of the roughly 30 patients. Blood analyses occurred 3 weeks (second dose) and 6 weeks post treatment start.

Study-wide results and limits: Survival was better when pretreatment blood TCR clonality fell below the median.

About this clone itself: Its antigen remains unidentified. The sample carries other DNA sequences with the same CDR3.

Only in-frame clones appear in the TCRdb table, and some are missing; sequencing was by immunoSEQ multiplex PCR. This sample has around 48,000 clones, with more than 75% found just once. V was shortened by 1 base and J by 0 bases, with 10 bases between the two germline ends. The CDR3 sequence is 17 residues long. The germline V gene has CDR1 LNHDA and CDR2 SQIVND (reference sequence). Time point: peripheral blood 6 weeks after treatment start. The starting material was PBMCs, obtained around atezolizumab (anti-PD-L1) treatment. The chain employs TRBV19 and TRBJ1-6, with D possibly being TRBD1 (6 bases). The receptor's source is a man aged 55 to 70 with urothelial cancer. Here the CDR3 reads CASSIGQGSSYNSPLHF. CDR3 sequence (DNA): TGTGCCAGTAGTATAGGTCAGGGGAGCTCCTATAATTCACCCCTCCACTTT.